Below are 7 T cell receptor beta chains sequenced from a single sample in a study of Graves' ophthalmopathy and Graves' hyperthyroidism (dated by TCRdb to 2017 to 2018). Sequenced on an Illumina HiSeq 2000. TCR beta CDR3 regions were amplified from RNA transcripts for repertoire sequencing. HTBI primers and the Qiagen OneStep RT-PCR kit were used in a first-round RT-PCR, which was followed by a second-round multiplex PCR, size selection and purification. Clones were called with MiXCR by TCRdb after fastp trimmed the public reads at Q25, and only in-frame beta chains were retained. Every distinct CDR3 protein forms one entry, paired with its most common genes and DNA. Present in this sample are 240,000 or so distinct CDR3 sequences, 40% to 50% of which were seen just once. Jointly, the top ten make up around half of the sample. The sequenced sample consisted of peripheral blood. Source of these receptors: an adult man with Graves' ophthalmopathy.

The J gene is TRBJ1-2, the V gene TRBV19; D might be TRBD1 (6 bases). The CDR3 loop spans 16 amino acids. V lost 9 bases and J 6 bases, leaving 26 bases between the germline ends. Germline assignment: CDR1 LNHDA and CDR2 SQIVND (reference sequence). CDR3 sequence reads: CASSFPWTAVSDGYTF. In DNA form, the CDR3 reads TGTGCCAGCAGTTTTCCCTGGACAGCCGTATCCGATGGCTACACCTTC.

The CDR3, as DNA: TGCGCCAGCAGCTTGGGGGGGGGCACTGGAAACACCATATATTTT. Its protein product is CASSLGGGTGNTIYF. V usage is TRBV5-1 and J usage is TRBJ1-3, with D maybe TRBD1 (6 bases). Trimming stripped 0 bases from V and 2 bases from J, with 9 bases between. The CDR3 runs to 15 residues. Germline CDR1 SGHRS, CDR2 YFSETQ. Combining the CDR3 with reference TRBV5-1 and TRBJ1-3 gives the whole variable domain KAGVTQTPRYLIKTRGQQVTLSCSPISGHRSVSWYQQTPGQGLQFLFEYFSETQRNKGNFPGRFSGRQFSNSRSEMNVSTLELGDSALYLCASSLGGGTGNTIYFGEGSWLTVV.

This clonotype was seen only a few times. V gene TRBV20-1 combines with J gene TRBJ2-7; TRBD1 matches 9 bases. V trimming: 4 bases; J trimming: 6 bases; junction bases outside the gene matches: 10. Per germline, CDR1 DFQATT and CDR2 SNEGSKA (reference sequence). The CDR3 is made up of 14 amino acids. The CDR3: CSAKGQGTKGEQYF. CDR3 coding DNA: TGCAGTGCTAAAGGACAGGGGACGAAGGGCGAGCAGTACTTC.

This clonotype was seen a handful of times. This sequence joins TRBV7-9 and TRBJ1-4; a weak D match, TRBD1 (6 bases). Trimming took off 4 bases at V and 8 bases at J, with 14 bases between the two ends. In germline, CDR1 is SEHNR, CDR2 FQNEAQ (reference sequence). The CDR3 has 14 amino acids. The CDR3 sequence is CASSSGGGDEKLFF. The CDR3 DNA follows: TGTGCCAGCAGCTCCGGGGGGGGCGACGAAAAACTGTTTTTT. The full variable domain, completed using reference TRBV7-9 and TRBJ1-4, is DTGVSQNPRHKITKRGQNVTFRCDPISEHNRLYWYRQTLGQGPEFLTYFQNEAQLEKSRLLSDRFSAERPKGSFSTLEIQRTEQGDSAMYLCASSSGGGDEKLFFGSGTQLSVL.

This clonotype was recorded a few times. CDR3 residues: CATSRGNLERGSGGEQYF. Here the CDR3 DNA reads TGTGCCACCAGCAGAGGCAATCTGGAGAGAGGCTCCGGGGGTGAGCAGTACTTC. This chain joins TRBV15 and TRBJ2-7, with a tentative D call TRBD2 (6 bases). Trimming pared 1 base from V and 7 bases from J, leaving 26 bases between. The CDR3 runs 18 residues. From germline, CDR1 is LNHNV and CDR2 YYDKDF (reference sequence).

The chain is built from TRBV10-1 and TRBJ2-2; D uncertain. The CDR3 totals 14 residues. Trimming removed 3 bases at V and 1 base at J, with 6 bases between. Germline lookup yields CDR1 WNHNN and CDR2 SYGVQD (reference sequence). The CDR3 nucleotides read TGCGCCAGCAGTGAATTTAGGAACACCGGGGAGCTGTTTTTT. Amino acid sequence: CASSEFRNTGELFF.

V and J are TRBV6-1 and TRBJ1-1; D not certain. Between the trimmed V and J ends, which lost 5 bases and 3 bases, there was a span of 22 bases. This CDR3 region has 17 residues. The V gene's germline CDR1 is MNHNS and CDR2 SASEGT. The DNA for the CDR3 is TGTGCCAGCAGTTATGCGGCAGCGGGAGGTGTTGACACTGAAGCTTTCTTT. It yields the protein CASSYAAAGGVDTEAFF.